This TCR beta chain was sequenced during a study of shared clonotypes between healthy human individuals. General study findings and limits: Clonotype sharing among the donors was expected to vary with sequencing depth.

This clone was counted a single time. Its specificity is not known. Some clones are missing from TCRdb's copy, which holds only in-frame ones; the method was immunoSEQ multiplex PCR. The sample includes around 500,000 clones, 81% of them seen just once. The germline V gene has CDR1 SGHRS and CDR2 YFSETQ. The CDR3 contains 14 residues. With 4 bases removed from V and 2 bases from J, the gap between germline ends came to 11 bases. Recent acute infections and vaccinations were absent in the healthy HIV-negative adult donors. V gene TRBV5-1 combines with J gene TRBJ2-3, with D perhaps given as TRBD1 or TRBD2 (5 bases each). The TCR was taken from a woman aged 35 to 49 in good health. Some clones in this sample may be carry-over from other donors' samples. Sequenced input: PBMCs. The CDR3 spells CASSPGTPTDTQYF. CDR3 DNA: TGCGCCAGCAGCCCGGGGACGCCCACAGATACGCAGTATTTT.